This T cell receptor (beta chain) was profiled in a study of early T cells in non-severe SARS-CoV-2 infection. Study-level information: The chains were unpaired, and the sequenced material was bulk RNA from unsorted whole blood.

To note about this clonotype: An end of the junction does not agree with germline; a read error may underlie this.

The germline gives CDR1 LGHNA, CDR2 YSLEER. This CDR3 contains 16 residues. The protocol attached unique molecular identifiers to individual cDNA molecules. One entry per CDR3 protein, called by TCRdb with MiXCR from the 5' RACE reads. Of fewer than 80,000 distinct CDR3 sequences listed, 7% to 9.5% are singletons. The J gene is TRBJ2-7, the V gene TRBV4-3, with 11 positions matching TRBD1. The clonotype comes from an adult who was a healthcare worker with PCR-confirmed SARS-CoV-2 infection or an uninfected control (not recorded which). This specimen was whole blood, taken at baseline. CDR3 in DNA: TGCGCCAGCAGCCCTCGGACAGGGGGCCACTCCTACGAGCTGTACTTC. Translation gives CASSPRTGGHSYELYF.